This TCR beta chain was identified during a study of T-cell memory formation after mild COVID-19. In regard to this clonotype: What it recognizes is unknown.

Findings and caveats of the study: The authors left the SARS-CoV-2 specificity of second-wave clones peaking on day 37 unconfirmed. The pre-infection memory compartment contained some responding clones, suggesting cross-reactive memory joined. A second wave expanding day 15 to 37 was CD4+-biased; contracting clones were balanced.

TCRalpha and TCRbeta libraries used 5'RACE with constant-segment primers and UMIs. TCRdb independently ran MiXCR on the 5' RACE reads; one entry per CDR3 protein. The sample has approximately 400,000 distinct CDR3 sequences, more than 20% seen once. This CDR3 is built from 13 residues. Germline-derived CDR1 and CDR2 are SGHTA and FQGNSA. The V gene lost 1 base and the J gene lost 8 bases, with 11 bases spanning the gap. The chain is built from TRBV7-2 and TRBJ1-2; the D is unclear. The sequencing input was PBMCs or a T cell subset sorted from them (not recorded which). This TCR was recovered from an adult woman who had mild COVID-19 (a few samples of this study predate the infection). Cell type and time point are not known. CDR3 loop: CASSLEAASGYTF. The CDR3 DNA follows: TGTGCCAGCAGCTTAGAGGCAGCTTCGGGCTACACCTTC.